The 3 T cell receptor beta chains in this list originate from one sample, sequenced in a study of T cells in Graves' hyperthyroidism and ophthalmopathy. It was RNA transcripts that yielded the amplified TCR beta CDR3 regions. HTBI primers were employed in a first-round RT-PCR of the TCR CDR3. TCRdb reprocessed the multiplex PCR reads with MiXCR, giving one entry per CDR3 protein. The table lists a few hundred thousand distinct CDR3 sequences, 15% to 20% of them singletons, with around two fifths in the top ten. Sequencing was done on a sample of blood. The receptors derive from a man younger than 35 with Graves' ophthalmopathy.

This clonotype was seen at least ten times. The rearrangement uses TRBV6-6 and TRBJ2-1; 7 positions agree with TRBD2. The CDR3 has 14 amino acids. The junction had 4 bases not matched to a gene; V was cut back by 2 bases and J by 6 bases. The V gene's germline CDR1 is MNHNY and CDR2 SVGAGI (reference sequence). Here the CDR3 reads CASSYDGLVNEQFF. The DNA of the CDR3 is TGTGCCAGCAGTTACGACGGACTAGTCAATGAGCAGTTCTTC.

This clonotype was counted ten times or more. The rearrangement uses TRBV6-1 and TRBJ2-1; D is perhaps TRBD1 (6 bases). V was shortened by 6 bases and J by 9 bases, with 15 bases between the two germline ends. This CDR3 has 13 residues. Looked up from germline, CDR1 is MNHNS and CDR2 is SASEGT. CDR3 sequence reads: CASREAGAGEQFF. The CDR3 DNA reads as TGTGCCAGCAGGGAGGCAGGGGCGGGTGAGCAGTTCTTC.

This clonotype was observed many times. This chain links TRBV5-1 with TRBJ2-7; a weak D match, TRBD2 (5 bases). V gave up 7 bases and J gave up 1 base, with 18 bases separating them. The germline CDR1 and CDR2 sequences are SGHRS and YFSETQ. This CDR3 has 15 amino acids. CDR3 coding DNA: TGCGCCAGCGCCTCCTCGACTCTAGCATCCTACGAGCAGTACTTC. Amino acid sequence: CASASSTLASYEQYF.